Following are 15 T cell receptor beta chains from one sample sequenced in a study of T cell responses to AZD1222 COVID-19 vaccine. TCRdb keeps only in-frame clones here, not all; method: immunoSEQ multiplex PCR. The data hold 99,000 or so clones, with 89% observed a single time. Sequenced here: peripheral blood, sampled on day 0 of AZD1222 vaccination. Source of these receptors: an adult in good health.

J is TRBJ1-5 and V is TRBV13; 8 nucleotides line up with TRBD1. This CDR3 region has 14 residues. V shed 5 bases, J shed 5 bases, and the junction held 5 bases outside the gene matches. Germline-derived CDR1 and CDR2 are PRHDT and FYEKMQ (reference sequence). The CDR3 loop reads CASSGQGDYQPQHF. The CDR3 region has the DNA TGTGCCAGCAGCGGACAGGGCGATTATCAGCCCCAGCATTTT.

The DNA for the CDR3 is TGTGCCAGCAGCCAAGGAGGTGGTAGTGGGGCCTCCTACGAGCAGTACTTC. Translating gives CASSQGGGSGASYEQYF. The chain couples TRBV3-1 (or the pseudogene TRBV3-2) to TRBJ2-7, with D possibly TRBD1 on 5 matching bases. V was cut by 1 base and J by 0 bases, with 16 bases left in between. Germline CDR1 reads LGHDT; CDR2 reads YNNKEL (reference sequence). The CDR3 is made up of 17 amino acids.

This clone was counted once. The chain couples TRBV27 to TRBJ2-7, with D tentatively TRBD1 (6 bases). Trimming took off 3 bases at V and 4 bases at J, with 10 bases between the two ends. Germline-derived CDR1 and CDR2 are MNHEY and SMNVEV (reference sequence). The CDR3 is 13 amino acids. The CDR3 DNA follows: TGTGCCAGCAGTTTTAACAGGGCTTACGAGCAGTACTTC. Amino acids: CASSFNRAYEQYF.

J is TRBJ2-3 and V is TRBV19, with D uncertain. Deletions cut 4 bases from V and 2 bases from J, with 7 bases between. CDR1 LNHDA and CDR2 SQIVND come from the germline V gene (reference sequence). The length of the CDR3 is 13 residues. The CDR3 loop is CASSTRFTDTQYF. The CDR3 coding sequence is TGTGCCAGTAGTACACGGTTCACAGATACGCAGTATTTT. Variable domain in full (rest from reference TRBV19 and TRBJ2-3): DGGITQSPKYLFRKEGQNVTLSCEQNLNHDAMYWYRQDPGQGLRLIYYSQIVNDFQKGDIAEGYSVSREKKESFPLTVTSAQKNPTAFYLCASSTRFTDTQYFGPGTRLTVL.

This chain links TRBV15 with TRBJ2-1; TRBD1 agrees at 9 bases. The CDR3 spans 15 residues. Looked up from germline, CDR1 is LNHNV and CDR2 is YYDKDF (reference sequence). Trimming at V came to 4 bases and at J to 4 bases, leaving 5 bases not matched to a gene. CDR3 amino acids: CATSIPGQGYNEQFF. The CDR3 region has the DNA TGTGCCACCAGCATACCGGGACAGGGATACAATGAGCAGTTCTTC.

The chain carries TRBV5-1 and TRBJ1-1; D gene unclear. Per germline, CDR1 SGHRS and CDR2 YFSETQ. Trimming took off 2 bases at V and 5 bases at J, with 4 bases between the two ends. CDR3 size: 11 residues. Here the CDR3 reads CASSFGTEAFF. In nucleotides, the CDR3 is TGCGCCAGCAGCTTCGGTACTGAAGCTTTCTTT.

The chain links TRBV19 to TRBJ2-1; 8 positions agree with TRBD1. CDR3 length: 17 residues. The junction had 9 bases not matched to a gene; V was cut back by 1 base and J by 4 bases. The germline CDR1 and CDR2 sequences are LNHDA and SQIVND (reference sequence). The chain's CDR3 is CASSIASRDRRYNEQFF. CDR3 nucleotide sequence: TGTGCCAGTAGTATAGCTAGCCGGGACAGGAGATACAATGAGCAGTTCTTC.

This clone was seen only once. J is TRBJ2-5 and V is TRBV11-2; 7 bases are shared with TRBD1. Unmatched junction bases numbered 3, after V lost 1 base and J lost 4 bases. CDR3 length equals 14 residues. Germline V CDR1 and CDR2: SGHAT, FQNNGV. CDR3 in amino acids: CASSLGQGRETQYF. DNA of the CDR3: TGTGCCAGCAGCTTAGGACAGGGTAGAGAGACCCAGTACTTC.

V and J are TRBV7-3 and TRBJ1-1; 7 bases fit TRBD1. Germline values: CDR1 SGHTA, CDR2 FQGTGA. This CDR3 contains 15 residues. V gave up 0 bases and J gave up 1 base; unmatched junction bases: 2. In nucleotides, the CDR3 is TGTGCCAGCAGCTTAACCGGACAGGAGAACACTGAAGCTTTCTTT. Its protein is CASSLTGQENTEAFF.

This chain connects TRBV6-5 to TRBJ2-6; D is undetermined. With 7 bases removed from V and 4 bases from J, the gap between germline ends came to 14 bases. CDR3 length: 15 amino acids. Per germline, CDR1 MNHEY and CDR2 SVGAGI. The CDR3 nucleotides read TGTGCCAGCATGCAAGACCCGGTAGGGGCCAACGTCCTGACTTTC. This sequence encodes CASMQDPVGANVLTF.

The rearrangement links TRBV30 to TRBJ1-2; D not resolved. The length of the CDR3 is 13 residues. Germline CDR1 and CDR2: GTSNPN and SVGIG (reference sequence). Trimming took off 5 bases at V and 4 bases at J, with 14 bases between the two ends. Here the CDR3 reads CAWWRAASYGYTF. CDR3 bases: TGTGCCTGGTGGAGAGCGGCGTCCTATGGCTACACCTTC.

This chain joins TRBV15 and TRBJ2-3; D remains ambiguous. In germline, CDR1 is LNHNV, CDR2 YYDKDF (reference sequence). The CDR3 runs to 14 residues. Trimming stripped 5 bases from V and 1 base from J, with 10 bases between. The CDR3 loop reads CATSRLVGTDTQYF. CDR3 sequence (DNA): TGTGCCACCAGCCGTCTCGTCGGCACAGATACGCAGTATTTT.

The J gene is TRBJ1-2, the V gene TRBV7-9, with 8 positions matching TRBD1. The trim removed 2 bases at V and 4 bases at J, leaving 3 bases unmatched. Per germline, CDR1 SEHNR and CDR2 FQNEAQ (reference sequence). The CDR3 sequence is 14 residues long. CDR3 in DNA: TGTGCCAGCAGCTTACCAGGGGGCCTCTATGGCTACACCTTC. Its translation: CASSLPGGLYGYTF. The variable domain in full, with the rest retrieved from reference TRBV7-9 and TRBJ1-2, is DTGVSQNPRHKITKRGQNVTFRCDPISEHNRLYWYRQTLGQGPEFLTYFQNEAQLEKSRLLSDRFSAERPKGSFSTLEIQRTEQGDSAMYLCASSLPGGLYGYTFGSGTRLTVV.

J is TRBJ2-3 and V is TRBV19; no definite D call. With 1 base removed from V and 6 bases from J, the gap between germline ends came to 8 bases. The germline gives CDR1 LNHDA, CDR2 SQIVND (reference sequence). The CDR3 consists of 13 residues. The chain's CDR3 is CASSIGLADTQYF. The CDR3 nucleotides are TGTGCCAGTAGTATAGGACTTGCCGATACGCAGTATTTT.

The DNA of the CDR3 is TGTGCCAGCGGTCCGGGACAGGGTTTTGAAAAACTGTTTTTT. Translated: CASGPGQGFEKLFF. V is TRBV9 and J is TRBJ1-4; TRBD1 matches 9 bases. Germline V lookup: CDR1 SGDLS, CDR2 YYNGEE. This CDR3 is built from 14 residues. After removal of 7 bases from V and 7 bases from J, the junction contained 8 bases not matched to a gene.